Sequencing of this T cell receptor beta chain was carried out in a study of blood T cell repertoires in COVID-19 (dated by TCRdb to about 2020). In terms of the full investigation: Samples from collaborators originated in the United States, Italy and Spain and spanned both the acute and convalescent phases of COVID-19. The prospective study material was composed of cDNA or gDNA derived from T cells, B-cell-depleted T cells, or PBMCs. Subjects who had been exposed to COVID-19, were actively infected with it, or had recovered from it provided the deeply sampled blood TCRbeta repertoires that made up the dataset. The repertoires were released in a freely available public database meant as a resource for research on the immune response to SARS-CoV-2. Samples came from the ongoing ImmuneRACE study (first 160 participants) plus 1,254 subjects from 6 global collaborators. Sample metadata almost always included a de-identified subject ID, COVID-19 status, age in years and sex. Where HLA class I and class II types were available, the types were taken from metadata supplied by the sample provider, not from assay-based typing.

TCRbeta CDR3 regions were amplified from genomic DNA by means of the immunoSEQ Assay, a bias-controlled multiplex PCR. Per the original workflow: The number of nucleated cells in each sample was estimated from the amplification of reference gene primers within the assay. To quantify the absolute abundance of each unique TCRbeta CDR3 rearrangement, sequence reads were collapsed and filtered. For each sample, productive Simpson clonality was calculated by taking the square root of Simpson's diversity index across productive rearrangements. Sourced from immuneACCESS, this table was stored by TCRdb with only in-frame sequences that have V and J called. A share of the clones is absent; for the studies checked, an unresolved V gene accounts for under half, and the remainder has no known explanation. V and J calls and clone size are those listed in that table; D and trimming were worked out from the DNA. The table for this sample lists approximately 93,000 clones; around 89% of them were counted only once. The ten biggest clones cover roughly 0.43% of the sample.

With respect to this clone: The antigen it binds to is not known. Base qualities are not recorded, but no much larger clone differs from it by a single base.

Results and caveats for the whole study, not just this receptor: Clinical and demographic metadata were provided uncurated, with the amount varying by source and participant.

After removal of 2 bases from V and 5 bases from J, the junction retains 8 bases not matched to a gene. There are 16 amino acids in the CDR3, from cysteine to phenylalanine inclusive. The DNA shown is the 48-base CDR3, in frame from base 1. Whole blood was collected in K2EDTA tubes by collaborating institutions according to the institutions' own protocols. For TCRbeta analysis, collaborator samples were shipped as frozen whole blood, as isolated PBMCs, or as DNA extracted from either sample type. The rearrangement joined TRBV23-1 to TRBJ2-5, and 10 bases in between align with TRBD2. TRBV23-1 is marked as an open reading frame, function uncertain. This sequence was found in a man aged 55 to 70 with acute or convalescent COVID-19. The sequenced sample was peripheral blood. The CDR3 region: CASSQVLAGYWETQYF. The sequenced DNA: TGCGCCAGCAGTCAAGTACTAGCGGGATATTGGGAGACCCAGTACTTC.